This entry lists 28 T cell receptor beta chains sequenced from one sample in a study of blood T cell repertoires in COVID-19. Measured with immunoSEQ multiplex PCR; TCRdb has only the in-frame clones, and not every one. The data show 300,000 to 350,000 clones, approximately 88% seen once. The sequenced material came from PBMCs or T cells enriched from blood (not recorded which). These TCRs come from a man younger than 45 who had recovered from COVID-19.

The chain has TRBV28 and TRBJ2-6; weak D call: TRBD1 (6 bases). The germline CDR1 and CDR2 sequences are MDHEN and SYDVKM. CDR3 length equals 18 residues. Between the trimmed V and J ends, which lost 2 bases and 2 bases, there was a span of 16 bases. The chain's CDR3 is CASSLSGRGVAGANVLTF. DNA for the CDR3: TGTGCCAGCAGTTTAAGCGGCAGGGGAGTCGCTGGGGCCAACGTCCTGACTTTC. The whole variable domain, filled in from reference TRBV28 and TRBJ2-6, reads DVKVTQSSRYLVKRTGEKVFLECVQDMDHENMFWYRQDPGLGLRLIYFSYDVKMKEKGDIPEGYSVSREKKERFSLILESASTNQTSMYLCASSLSGRGVAGANVLTFGAGSRLTVL.

This clone has just a few counts. This chain links TRBV5-1 with TRBJ1-6; D gene ambiguous. Germline CDR1 and CDR2: SGHRS and YFSETQ. This CDR3 spans 14 amino acids. The ends were cut back, 4 bases at V and 5 bases at J, with 10 bases in the middle. CDR3 in DNA: TGCGCCAGCAGCCCGTTGACTGATAATTCACCCCTCCACTTT. Translating gives CASSPLTDNSPLHF.

This chain uses TRBV10-3 with TRBJ2-4; D gene unclear. The germline CDR1 and CDR2 sequences are ENHRY and SYGVKD. The germline V and J ends were trimmed by 0 bases and 0 bases, with 6 bases remaining between them. This CDR3 region has 15 residues. In DNA, the CDR3 is TGTGCCATCAGTGAGTCCCGGGTAGCCAAAAACATTCAGTACTTC. This translates into CAISESRVAKNIQYF.

This sequence joins TRBV11-2 and TRBJ2-5; D gene ambiguous. The germline V gene encodes CDR1 SGHAT and CDR2 FQNNGV. CDR3 length: 13 residues. V lost 3 bases and J lost 5, with 10 bases in between. The CDR3 sequence is CASSFQVVETQYF. The DNA for the CDR3 is TGTGCCAGCAGCTTTCAGGTGGTGGAGACCCAGTACTTC.

The chain links TRBV9 to TRBJ2-3; maybe TRBD2 (5 bases). The V gene lost 4 bases and the J gene lost 2 bases, with 11 bases spanning the gap. The CDR3 is 14 amino acids. Germline V gene data show CDR1 as SGDLS and CDR2 as YYNGEE. The CDR3, as DNA: TGTGCCAGCAGCCCGGACTCTGTCACAGATACGCAGTATTTT. Translated, it gives CASSPDSVTDTQYF.

The chain couples TRBV6-5 to TRBJ1-2; D gene unclear. Trimming stripped 5 bases from V and 8 bases from J, with 9 bases between. The CDR3 covers 11 residues. The germline CDR1 and CDR2 sequences are MNHEY and SVGAGI. For the CDR3, the DNA is TGTGCCAGCAGTAAGGGAGGCGGCTACACCTTC. Protein: CASSKGGGYTF.

CDR3 DNA: TGTGCCAGCAGTCAGGGCTGGCGGGGTCCTGAAGCTTTCTTT. Amino acid sequence: CASSQGWRGPEAFF. This chain uses TRBV7-8 with TRBJ1-1; D may be TRBD1 (5 bases). Germline V gene data show CDR1 as SGHVS and CDR2 as FQNEAQ. The V end lost 6 bases, the J end lost 6 bases, and 17 bases lay between the germline ends. The CDR3 runs to 14 residues.

The V gene is TRBV6-1, the J gene TRBJ1-5; tentatively, D is TRBD1 (5 bases). The CDR3 extends over 17 amino acids. In germline, CDR1 is MNHNS, CDR2 SASEGT. The ends were cut back, 0 bases at V and 4 bases at J, with 16 bases in the middle. The CDR3 DNA reads as TGTGCCAGCAGTGAAGCAGGCAGGTCGACAGCAAATCAGCCCCAGCATTTT. It codes for CASSEAGRSTANQPQHF.

The chain combines TRBV10-3 with TRBJ2-1; D remains ambiguous. In germline, CDR1 is ENHRY, CDR2 SYGVKD. V was pared by 6 bases and J by 9 bases, with 9 bases between. The CDR3 length is 11 residues. In nucleotides, the CDR3 is TGTGCCATCAGGGCCGAACGTGAGCAGTTCTTC. Translating it yields CAIRAEREQFF.

This chain links TRBV6-5 with TRBJ2-7, with D maybe TRBD1 (5 bases). The CDR3 consists of 14 residues. CDR1 and CDR2 (germline): MNHEY, SVGAGI. V lost 4 bases to trimming and J lost 3 bases, with 13 bases between them. The CDR3 coding sequence is TGTGCCAGCAGTTCTACCAGGGTTGTCTACGAGCAGTACTTC. Protein: CASSSTRVVYEQYF.

This clone showed up just once. The chain uses TRBV27 and TRBJ1-1; D remains ambiguous. This CDR3 has 15 residues. Deletions cut 3 bases from V and 0 bases from J, with 11 bases between. Germline CDR1 MNHEY, CDR2 SMNVEV (reference sequence). As DNA, the CDR3 is TGTGCCAGCAGTTTCCCCAAAGCCATGAACACTGAAGCTTTCTTT. It encodes CASSFPKAMNTEAFF.

This clone was observed once. This chain links TRBV10-1 with TRBJ1-5; D perhaps matches TRBD1 (5 bases). Germline V gene lookup returns CDR1 WNHNN and CDR2 SYGVQD (reference sequence). Deletions cut 6 bases from V and 5 bases from J, with 14 bases between. There are 14 residues in the CDR3. This CDR3 is CASSPTGADQPQHF. DNA of the CDR3: TGCGCCAGCAGCCCCACAGGAGCCGATCAGCCCCAGCATTTT.

This clone showed up just once. V usage is TRBV10-3 and J usage is TRBJ2-7; D gene uncertain. The germline V and J ends were trimmed by 10 bases and 5 bases, with 18 bases remaining between them. CDR1 is ENHRY and CDR2 is SYGVKD in the germline V gene. The CDR3 contains 13 residues. CDR3 protein: CATLNRQVDEQYF. In DNA form, the CDR3 reads TGTGCCACCCTAAACCGCCAGGTAGACGAGCAGTACTTC.

The chain couples TRBV27 to TRBJ1-5; the D gene is possibly TRBD1 (6 bases). V gave up 6 bases and J gave up 1 base, with 28 bases separating them. Germline lookup yields CDR1 MNHEY and CDR2 SMNVEV (reference sequence). The CDR3 consists of 20 residues. The CDR3 loop is CASRIQDRRSPYVSNQPQHF. Written as DNA, the CDR3 is TGTGCCAGCAGGATCCAGGACAGAAGAAGCCCTTACGTCAGCAATCAGCCCCAGCATTTT.

The rearrangement joins TRBV7-2 to TRBJ1-5; no clear D gene. The CDR3 extends over 14 amino acids. The V gene lost 1 base and the J gene lost 3 bases, with 7 bases spanning the gap. The V gene's germline CDR1 is SGHTA and CDR2 FQGNSA. This chain's CDR3 is CASSLVGNNQPQHF. The DNA for the CDR3 is TGTGCCAGCAGCTTAGTTGGCAACAATCAGCCCCAGCATTTT.

This sequence joins TRBV5-3 and TRBJ1-1, with D tentatively TRBD1 (6 bases). TRBV5-3 is treated as an ORF (open reading frame) with a function not yet certain. With 3 bases removed from V and 1 base from J, the gap between germline ends came to 13 bases. The CDR3 contains 15 residues. Here the CDR3 DNA reads TGTGCCAGAAGCTGGATCAGGGGTGGGAACACTGAAGCTTTCTTT. Translating gives CARSWIRGGNTEAFF.

The chain carries TRBV7-2 and TRBJ2-2; 8 bases match TRBD2. The CDR3 sequence is 15 residues long. After removal of 5 bases from V and 2 bases from J, the junction contained 4 bases not matched to a gene. The germline gives CDR1 SGHTA, CDR2 FQGNSA. The CDR3 loop reads CASSAGGANTGELFF. DNA of the CDR3: TGTGCCAGCAGCGCCGGGGGGGCCAACACCGGGGAGCTGTTTTTT.

J is TRBJ2-3 and V is TRBV2; the match to TRBD1 covers 7 bases. Germline V gene lookup returns CDR1 SNHLY and CDR2 FYNNEI. This CDR3 is built from 15 residues. V lost 7 bases and J lost 1; bases outside the gene matches: 8. CDR3: CASIPQGSGTDTQYF. The DNA of the CDR3 is TGTGCCAGCATTCCACAGGGGTCCGGCACAGATACGCAGTATTTT.

The rearrangement uses TRBV7-9 and TRBJ2-3; the match to TRBD2 covers 9 bases. CDR3 length: 18 residues. V gave up 1 base and J gave up 0 bases; unmatched junction bases: 8. The germline V gene encodes CDR1 SEHNR and CDR2 FQNEAQ (reference sequence). Written as DNA, the CDR3 is TGTGCCAGCAGCTTAGTGGCGGGGGGGCTCATGAGCACAGATACGCAGTATTTT. Translated: CASSLVAGGLMSTDTQYF.

The chain combines TRBV9 with TRBJ1-1; the match to TRBD1 covers 8 bases. Germline V CDR1 and CDR2: SGDLS, YYNGEE. CDR3 length: 16 residues. Unmatched junction bases numbered 5, after V lost 0 bases and J lost 1 base. The DNA for the CDR3 is TGTGCCAGCAGCGTAGGAGGGACAGGCTCGAACACTGAAGCTTTCTTT. Its protein product is CASSVGGTGSNTEAFF.

The chain carries TRBV5-1 and TRBJ2-3; 8 positions match TRBD2. CDR3 length: 17 amino acids. J gave up 0 bases and V 4 bases, and 10 bases lay outside the gene matches. CDR1 is SGHRS, CDR2 YFSETQ, per germline. Written as DNA, the CDR3 is TGCGCCAGCAGCAAAGTTATAGCGGGGTCTAGCACAGATACGCAGTATTTT. As protein: CASSKVIAGSSTDTQYF.

This clone was recorded many times. This chain joins TRBV10-1 and TRBJ1-5; tentatively, D is TRBD1 (6 bases). Germline CDR1 is WNHNN and CDR2 is SYGVQD (reference sequence). This CDR3 is built from 13 residues. The V end was cut by 2 bases, the J end by 5 bases, with 7 bases between. In DNA, the CDR3 is TGCGCCAGCAGTGAGGGGACACATCAGCCCCAGCATTTT. This gives the protein CASSEGTHQPQHF.

The chain is built from TRBV3-1 (or the pseudogene TRBV3-2) and TRBJ2-7, with 8 bases that match TRBD2. Germline V lookup: CDR1 LGHDT, CDR2 YNNKEL (reference sequence). This CDR3 spans 16 amino acids. J gave up 2 bases and V 4 bases, and 10 bases lay outside the gene matches. The CDR3 nucleotides read TGTGCCAGCAGCCCCGTATTGGCGGGGGGTCCCTACGAGCAGTACTTC. It is translated as CASSPVLAGGPYEQYF.

The genes are TRBV19 and TRBJ1-1, with D perhaps TRBD1 (5 bases). CDR3 length equals 12 residues. Trimming left V 5 bases short and J 7 bases short, with 11 bases between. The V gene's germline CDR1 is LNHDA and CDR2 SQIVND (reference sequence). CDR3 residues: CASSPGGGEAFF. CDR3 DNA: TGTGCCAGTAGTCCCGGGGGGGGTGAAGCTTTCTTT. Based on the CDR3 plus reference TRBV19 and TRBJ1-1, the full variable domain is DGGITQSPKYLFRKEGQNVTLSCEQNLNHDAMYWYRQDPGQGLRLIYYSQIVNDFQKGDIAEGYSVSREKKESFPLTVTSAQKNPTAFYLCASSPGGGEAFFGQGTRLTVV.

The rearrangement uses TRBV5-1 and TRBJ2-1, with 16 positions matching TRBD2. The germline V gene has CDR1 SGHRS and CDR2 YFSETQ. J lost 10 bases, V lost 4 bases, and 8 bases had no gene match. The length of the CDR3 is 16 residues. The CDR3 nucleotides read TGCGCCAGCAGCCCCGGGACTAGCGGGGGGGCACGGGAGCAGTTCTTC. The encoded protein is CASSPGTSGGAREQFF.

This clone was counted once. V usage is TRBV19 and J usage is TRBJ2-7, with 10 positions matching TRBD1. Germline CDR1 LNHDA, CDR2 SQIVND (reference sequence). This CDR3 has 13 amino acids. J was trimmed by 11 bases and V by 6 bases; bases with no gene match: 10. DNA for the CDR3: TGTGCCAGTAGAAATACGGGACAGGGGACCAAGTACTTC. Translating gives CASRNTGQGTKYF.

In its sample, this clone was seen once. This chain uses TRBV4-1 with TRBJ2-7, with 8 positions matching TRBD1. J lost 5 bases, V lost 0 bases, and 6 bases had no gene match. The CDR3 spans 15 residues. From germline, CDR1 is MGHRA and CDR2 YSYEKL. The CDR3 region is CASSQDGRGLDEQYF. The CDR3 bases are TGCGCCAGCAGCCAAGATGGCAGGGGGCTGGACGAGCAGTACTTC.

The V call is TRBV27, the J call TRBJ1-4, with 8 bases that match TRBD1. Germline lookup yields CDR1 MNHEY and CDR2 SMNVEV (reference sequence). This CDR3 region has 13 residues. V shed 8 bases, J shed 8 bases, and the junction held 7 bases outside the gene matches. CDR3 in amino acids: CASSDRVGEKLFF. CDR3 in DNA: TGTGCCAGCTCGGACAGGGTGGGAGAAAAACTGTTTTTT.